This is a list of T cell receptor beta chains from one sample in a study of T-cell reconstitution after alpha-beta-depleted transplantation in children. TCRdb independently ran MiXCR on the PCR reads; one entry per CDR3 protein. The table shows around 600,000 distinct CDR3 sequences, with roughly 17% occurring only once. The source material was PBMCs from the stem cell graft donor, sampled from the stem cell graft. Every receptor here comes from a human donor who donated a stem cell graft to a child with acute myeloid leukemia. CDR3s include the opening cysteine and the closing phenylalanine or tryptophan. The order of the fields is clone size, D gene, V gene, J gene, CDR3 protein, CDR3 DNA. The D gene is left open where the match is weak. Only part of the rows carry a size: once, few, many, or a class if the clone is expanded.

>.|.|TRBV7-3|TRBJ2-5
CASSQSGGRGQETQYF
TGTGCCAGCAGCCAAAGCGGTGGGCGGGGACAAGAGACCCAGTACTTC
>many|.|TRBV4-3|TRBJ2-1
CASSQVMRGSYNEQFF
TGCGCCAGCAGCCAAGTGATGAGAGGCTCCTACAATGAGCAGTTCTTC
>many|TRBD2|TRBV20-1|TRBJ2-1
CSARWLAGYNEQFF
TGCAGTGCTAGATGGCTAGCGGGGTACAATGAGCAGTTCTTC
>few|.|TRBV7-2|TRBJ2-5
CASSSPVDRWETQYF
TGTGCCAGCAGCTCTCCTGTCGATAGGTGGGAGACCCAGTACTTC
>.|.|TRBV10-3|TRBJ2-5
CAIRRTGRETQYF
TGTGCCATCAGACGGACGGGGAGAGAGACCCAGTACTTC
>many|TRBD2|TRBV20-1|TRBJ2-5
CSAQGPSGGRGTQYF
TGCAGTGCCCAAGGGCCTAGCGGGGGGCGTGGGACCCAGTACTTC
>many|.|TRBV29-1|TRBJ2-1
CSVHQGGFEQFF
TGCAGCGTCCACCAGGGGGGTTTTGAGCAGTTCTTC
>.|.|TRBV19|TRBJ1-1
CASSIRGTTEAFF
TGTGCCAGTAGTATTCGGGGAACCACTGAAGCTTTCTTT
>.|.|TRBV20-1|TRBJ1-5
CSARSGTRTAGNQPQHF
TGCAGTGCTAGGTCGGGTACAAGAACGGCCGGCAATCAGCCCCAGCATTTT
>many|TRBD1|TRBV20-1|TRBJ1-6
CSAAHYRGGSYNSPLHF
TGCAGTGCTGCTCATTACAGGGGGGGTTCCTATAATTCACCCCTCCACTTT
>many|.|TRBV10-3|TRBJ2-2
CAMGATNTGELFF
TGTGCCATGGGGGCCACTAACACCGGGGAGCTGTTTTTT
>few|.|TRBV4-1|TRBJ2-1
CASSQTENEQFF
TGCGCCAGCAGCCAAACAGAGAATGAGCAGTTCTTC
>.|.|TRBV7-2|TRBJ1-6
CASSLAPGTSSYNSPLHF
TGTGCCAGCAGCTTAGCGCCGGGGACTAGCTCCTATAATTCACCCCTCCACTTT
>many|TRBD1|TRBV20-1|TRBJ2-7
CSARILGQVRYEQYF
TGCAGTGCTAGAATTTTGGGACAGGTCCGTTACGAGCAGTACTTC
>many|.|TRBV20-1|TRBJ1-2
CSAISGLGYTF
TGCAGTGCTATATCAGGGCTTGGCTACACCTTC
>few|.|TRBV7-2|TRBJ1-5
CASSLDPGRNQPQHF
TGTGCCAGCAGCTTAGACCCAGGGCGCAATCAGCCCCAGCATTTT
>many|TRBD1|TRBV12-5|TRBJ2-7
CASGSGQGAHEQYF
TGTGCTAGTGGTTCGGGACAGGGGGCCCACGAGCAGTACTTC
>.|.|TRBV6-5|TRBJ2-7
CASSFGSEQYF
TGTGCCAGCTCATTTGGAAGCGAGCAGTACTTC
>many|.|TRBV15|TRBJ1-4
CATSYGVGTNEKLFF
TGTGCCACCAGCTACGGGGTCGGGACTAATGAAAAACTGTTTTTT
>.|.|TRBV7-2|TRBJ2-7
CASSLTRDFSYEQYF
TGTGCCAGCAGCCTCACCCGGGACTTCTCCTACGAGCAGTACTTC
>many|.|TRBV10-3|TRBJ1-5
CAISEAAENQPQHF
TGTGCCATCAGTGAGGCGGCAGAAAATCAGCCCCAGCATTTT
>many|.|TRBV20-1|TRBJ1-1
CSARSRRDTEAFF
TGCAGTGCTCGGTCCCGGAGGGACACTGAAGCTTTCTTT
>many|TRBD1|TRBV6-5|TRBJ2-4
CASSWQQGNYIQYF
TGTGCCAGCAGTTGGCAACAGGGGAATTACATTCAGTACTTC
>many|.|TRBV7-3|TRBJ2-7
CASSKDTSYEQYF
TGTGCCAGCAGCAAGGACACGTCCTACGAGCAGTACTTC
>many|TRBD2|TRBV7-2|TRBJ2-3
CASSLAAGGGLPNTQYF
TGTGCCAGCAGCTTAGCGGCGGGCGGGGGGCTTCCTAATACGCAGTATTTT
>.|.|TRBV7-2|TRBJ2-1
CASSLSRGSQNEQFF
TGTGCCAGCAGCCTTAGCCGGGGATCACAAAATGAGCAGTTCTTC
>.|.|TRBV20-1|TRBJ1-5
CSARDWSGTQYQPQHF
TGCAGTGCTAGAGATTGGTCCGGGACACAGTATCAGCCCCAGCATTTT
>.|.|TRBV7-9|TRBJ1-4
CASSLTSRDEKLFF
TGTGCCAGCAGCTTGACAAGTCGGGATGAAAAACTGTTTTTT
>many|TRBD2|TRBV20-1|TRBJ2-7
CSASLASGGPYQYF
TGCAGTGCTAGCTTGGCTAGCGGGGGGCCCTACCAGTACTTC
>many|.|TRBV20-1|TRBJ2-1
CSADLGDNEQFF
TGCAGTGCTGACCTCGGCGACAATGAGCAGTTCTTC
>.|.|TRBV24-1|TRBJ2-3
CATSDFTGTTDTQYF
TGTGCCACCAGTGATTTTACGGGGACCACAGATACGCAGTATTTT
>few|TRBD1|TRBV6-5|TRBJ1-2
CASSYSLAGGHGYTF
TGTGCCAGCAGTTACTCCTTGGCAGGGGGCCATGGCTACACCTTC
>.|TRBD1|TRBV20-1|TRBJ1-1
CSARDLSKTGGGDRNTEAFF
TGCAGTGCTAGAGATCTCTCGAAAACAGGGGGAGGAGATAGGAACACTGAAGCTTTCTTT
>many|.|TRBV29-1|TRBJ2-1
CSVLRSGSYNEQFF
TGCAGCGTTCTTAGATCAGGCTCCTACAATGAGCAGTTCTTC
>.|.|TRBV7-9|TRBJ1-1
CASSSPGTSMNTEAFF
TGTGCCAGCAGCTCCCCCGGGACTTCCATGAACACTGAAGCTTTCTTT
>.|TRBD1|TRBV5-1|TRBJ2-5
CASSTGQGRGAGETQYF
TGCGCCAGCAGCACCGGACAGGGGAGAGGGGCAGGAGAGACCCAGTACTTC
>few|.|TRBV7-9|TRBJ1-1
CASSSFGGMNTEAFF
TGTGCCAGCAGCTCCTTCGGGGGGATGAACACTGAAGCTTTCTTT
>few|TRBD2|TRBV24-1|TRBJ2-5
CATSDARLAGGEETQYF
TGTGCCACCAGTGATGCGCGACTAGCGGGGGGTGAAGAGACCCAGTACTTC
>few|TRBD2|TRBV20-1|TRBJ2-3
CSARLAGLQYF
TGCAGTGCTAGATTAGCGGGGCTACAGTATTTT
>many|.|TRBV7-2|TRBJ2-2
CASSLAGARELFF
TGTGCCAGCAGCTTAGCAGGGGCCAGGGAGCTGTTTTTT
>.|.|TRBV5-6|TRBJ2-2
CASSRRWTPLHRELFF
TGTGCCAGCAGCCGAAGATGGACACCCCTCCACCGGGAGCTGTTTTTT
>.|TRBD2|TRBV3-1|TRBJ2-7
CASSQEAGDAFF
TGTGCCAGCAGCCAAGAAGCGGGGGATGCGTTCTTC